This T cell receptor beta chain was sequenced in a study of blood T cell repertoires in COVID-19. Study-level background: The analysed material was cDNA or gDNA that came from T cells, B-cell-depleted T cells, or PBMCs.

Authors' data handling: Estimates of nucleated cell counts were drawn from the amplification of reference gene primers. Produced via immunoSEQ multiplex PCR; TCRdb's table is partial and in-frame only. The V and J calls and clone size were taken over from that table, and D and trimming were inferred from the DNA. The repertoire holds a few hundred thousand clones, with roughly 87% as singletons. The TCR originated in a man younger than 30 with active or convalescent COVID-19. The sample comprised peripheral blood.

CDR3: CASSLGTGGNEKLFF. The CDR3 nucleotides read TGTGCCAGCAGTTTAGGGACAGGGGGTAATGAAAAACTGTTTTTT. The rearrangement joins TRBV27 to TRBJ1-4, with 11 bases lining up with TRBD1. Germline CDR1 MNHEY, CDR2 SMNVEV (reference sequence). Trimming at V came to 2 bases and at J to 4 bases, leaving 0 bases not matched to a gene. The CDR3 runs 15 residues.